The present T cell receptor (beta chain) was sequenced within a study of T cells in pancreatic ductal adenocarcinoma. General observations from the study: Comparisons of tumor and blood clonality may show falsely lower tumor diversity. Blood had more productive templates and about 7.9-fold more unique clonotypes than tumor. Tumor and blood clonality did not differ significantly, about 0.1 versus 0.07.

CDR1 PRHDT and CDR2 FYEKMQ come from the germline V gene (reference sequence). V was clipped by 6 bases and J by 3 bases; unmatched bases: 5. This CDR3 is built from 15 residues. Generated by immunoSEQ multiplex PCR, the TCRdb table keeps only in-frame clones and is missing some. The sample shows 15,000 to 20,000 clones, 85% to 90% of them seen only once. No neoadjuvant therapy was given to the selected pancreatic ductal adenocarcinoma patients before their surgery. Note on this clone: Its cognate antigen is unknown.

The chain recombines TRBV13 with TRBJ2-7; 13 bases fit TRBD2. Sequencing was performed on PBMCs. The receptor comes from a human donor with pancreatic ductal adenocarcinoma. CDR3 residues: CASRSTSGGVYEQYF. As DNA, the CDR3 is TGTGCCAGCAGATCCACTAGCGGGGGGGTCTACGAGCAGTACTTC.